Given below is one TCR beta chain in context. The V gene lost 1 base and the J gene lost 4 bases, with 14 bases spanning the gap. Germline-derived CDR1 and CDR2 are LNHNV and YYDKDF (reference sequence). This CDR3 spans 16 amino acids. The data stem from a study of blood T cell repertoires in COVID-19. Some clones are missing from TCRdb's copy, which holds only in-frame ones; the method was immunoSEQ multiplex PCR. This repertoire shows around 79,000 clones, around 89% found once; its top ten account for about 15%. The rearrangement links TRBV15 to TRBJ2-1; tentative D call: TRBD2 (6 bases). The specimen sequenced was peripheral blood. The sequence came from a man aged 70 or older with active or convalescent COVID-19. CDR3 DNA sequence: TGTGCCACCAGCAGAGTCCCCGGAGGGAGTTACAATGAGCAGTTCTTC. Its protein product is CATSRVPGGSYNEQFF.